Detailed here is one TCR beta chain. Its antigen is unidentified. This sample was included in a study of cytomegalovirus exposure and HLA in healthy donors. On the study more broadly: Findings of an earlier analysis included some 120 million unique TCR beta sequences from some 190 million T cells. Whole-study findings and limits: Some V segments could not be told apart, so they were left out, TRBV6-2 and TRBV6-3 among them. The study recorded more than 150 TCR beta chains that were cytomegalovirus-associated.

The germline gives CDR1 MRHNA, CDR2 SNTAGT. The CDR3 spans 16 residues. V lost 3 bases and J lost 5, with 16 bases in between. Use of 60 Vbeta and 13 Jbeta primers characterized the PCR. The protocol was immunoSEQ multiplex PCR, while the TCRdb copy is restricted to in-frame clones and leaves out a portion. The sample contains some 140,000 clones, approximately 73% of which appear only once. Sequencing input: PBMCs. The TCR was taken from a woman in her thirties or forties in good health and CMV-seronegative. The chain employs TRBV6-4 and TRBJ2-2; a weak D match, TRBD1 (6 bases). CDR3 coding DNA: TGTGCCAGCAGTGAGCAGACGTCAAGGGGGACCGGGGAGCTGTTTTTT. As protein: CASSEQTSRGTGELFF.